This TCR beta chain was obtained from a study of shared clonotypes between healthy human individuals (dated by TCRdb to about 2020). As for the study more broadly: The cohort included a few men and a couple of women between 18 and 49 years of age. Each donor's leukapheresis produced roughly between about 0.9 and 9.5 billion PBMCs. To estimate repertoire size and how much clonotypes are shared between individuals, the study performed deep sequencing of blood TCR repertoires from a few healthy adults. To increase sequencing depth and limit assay-specific biases, different laboratories used diverse techniques to prepare libraries and sequence TCR repertoires. Per donor, three plates each were used for CD4 naive and CD4 memory, two for CD8 naive, and one for CD8 memory. What the study reported, not specific to this receptor: The genetic and exposure-history diversity represented was limited by the small number of donors. Sampling was restricted to blood, and TCR repertoires in tissue are likely to differ from TCR repertoires in blood. Pairwise subsampling indicated that sequencing depth was expected to affect the degree of clonotype sharing among donors. Even with the large sequencing depth, rarefaction of the sorted-subset datasets indicated that sequencing was incomplete. Naive subsets generally had larger estimated clonotype richness than memory subsets did. When a handful of donors were compared, the shared fraction of clonotypes was about 5.5% for naive CD4, 3% to 4% for naive CD8, 2.3% for memory CD4, and 0.35% to 0.4% for memory CD8. Compared with non-shared clonotypes, the clonotypes found in all four sorted-subset donors had higher generation probabilities.

Healthy HIV-negative adults with no recently reported acute infections or vaccinations were included as donors. Every donor was a Caucasian adult living in Nashville, Tennessee, USA. CD4+ T cells were enriched through magnetic negative selection, after which naive cells were positively selected on CD45RA and the remaining negative fraction served as the memory subset. After blood collection by leukapheresis, PBMCs were isolated using Ficoll-Histopaque density gradient centrifugation and then cryopreserved in the vapor phase of liquid nitrogen. Purity and quantity of every magnetically sorted T cell population were checked by analytical flow cytometry. From each sorted fraction, genomic DNA was isolated and quantified by UV absorbance on a Nanodrop 2000c. For this clone: It lacks a known antigen. One base away there is no much larger clone; base qualities are not given.

Sequences LNHDA (CDR1) and SQIVND (CDR2) are obtained from the germline V gene (reference sequence). V and J lose 7 bases and 8 bases, and a span of 23 bases separates them. Taken from cysteine to phenylalanine, the CDR3 has 15 residues. The DNA shown is the 45-base CDR3, in frame from base 1. Using the deep immunoSEQ assay, multiplex PCR amplified TCR CDR3 regions from genomic DNA. Extracted genomic DNA from each cell subset was distributed evenly across all wells of several immunoSEQ 96-well plates, and each plate was treated as a replicate. Each replicate PCR for sorted subsets received around 0.2 ug genomic DNA, equal to about 30,000 T cell genomes. Purified libraries were measured with a Qubit 3.0 fluorometer, size-checked on a Bioanalyzer 2100, and measured again with the KAPA Library Quantification kit. Each immunoSEQ 96-well plate was sequenced on its own single-read 150-cycle Illumina NextSeq 550 flow cell. On the study's bioinformatics: Because the immunoSEQ output held only junctional sequences and lacked quality scores, the filtering could not match the filtering applied to full-length reads. Sequences were annotated with PyIR, a Python wrapper for IgBLAST v1.9, using IMGT germline references to assign V/J genes and CDR3. Reads were removed for weak V/J assignments (E-value above 1e-6), missing CDR3, stop codons, out-of-frame junctions, or ambiguous translated residues. V3J clonotypes were defined as sequences sharing an identical inferred V gene, J gene, and CDR3 amino acid sequence. Percentage overlap between repertoires was computed as shared unique clonotypes divided by the size of the smaller repertoire. Three approaches were used to assess repertoire richness: RTK rarefaction, the Chao1 estimator, and Recon v2.1 estimates of unobserved clonotypes. Generation probabilities were computed with OLGA for all TCRbeta clonotypes obtained by the gDNA method from a few donors. Entries here come from immuneACCESS through TCRdb and include only in-frame sequences with V and J called. Some clones fail to appear in such tables; in the studies checked, an unresolved V gene covers under half of the shortfall, and the cause of the remainder is unknown. V and J calls and clone size are copied from that table; D and trimming were computed from the DNA. The sample table shows approximately 2.3 million clones, and roughly 93% are seen once. Clones ranked in the top ten supply roughly 0.36% of the sample.

This sequence was found in a man aged 18 to 30 in good health. Some clones in this sample may be carry-over from other donors' samples. What was sequenced was naive CD4+ T cells from PBMCs. The cell subset or site tag for this specimen amounts to: CD45RA+ positively selected. Rearrangement joined TRBV19 to TRBJ1-2; a tentative D call is TRBD1 (5 bases match). The nucleotide sequence is TGTGCCAGTAATGAGGTCGTCAGGGCCACTTACGGCTACACCTTC. It is translated as CASNEVVRATYGYTF.